One sample yielded the 26 T cell receptor beta chains listed below, sequenced in a study of patients and donors after allogeneic stem cell transplantation. TCRdb processed the RT-PCR reads anew with MiXCR; each CDR3 protein has one entry. The table records about 960,000 distinct CDR3 sequences, roughly 18% of them present only once. The source material was blood, either unsorted or a sorted T cell fraction (not recorded which). These receptors were collected from a human donor who was either an allogeneic HSCT recipient or a stem cell or donor lymphocyte infusion donor (not recorded which). It is not recorded whose cells these are; they may come from a transplant donor.

The chain has TRBV6-5 and TRBJ1-1, with unresolved D. This CDR3 comprises 16 residues. The germline V and J ends were trimmed by 0 bases and 0 bases, with 11 bases remaining between them. Germline lookup yields CDR1 MNHEY and CDR2 SVGAGI. CDR3 residues: CASSYSNAGLNTEAFF. The CDR3 DNA reads as TGTGCCAGCAGTTACTCGAACGCAGGACTGAACACTGAAGCTTTCTTT.

This clonotype has a handful of counts. V gene TRBV15 combines with J gene TRBJ2-1; 13 bases match TRBD2. The CDR3 has 16 residues. Trimming removed 4 bases from V and 6 bases from J; junction bases left unmatched: 6. From germline, CDR1 is LNHNV and CDR2 YYDKDF (reference sequence). CDR3 sequence reads: CATSNRLAGGPNEQFF. The DNA for the CDR3 is TGTGCCACCAGCAACCGACTAGCGGGAGGCCCCAATGAGCAGTTCTTC.

This clonotype was seen only a few times. This chain links TRBV24-1 with TRBJ2-3; 8 positions agree with TRBD1. Germline CDR1 KGHDR, CDR2 SFDVKD. The CDR3 covers 18 residues. J was trimmed by 0 bases and V by 4 bases; bases with no gene match: 11. The CDR3 is CATSDSMRQGTSTDTQYF. The DNA of the CDR3 is TGTGCCACCAGTGACTCCATGCGACAGGGGACTAGCACAGATACGCAGTATTTT.

This chain connects TRBV30 to TRBJ2-1; the D gene is possibly TRBD1 (6 bases). The length of the CDR3 is 15 residues. Germline values: CDR1 GTSNPN, CDR2 SVGIG (reference sequence). V lost 2 bases and J lost 3, with 14 bases in between. Here the CDR3 reads CAWSTGTPIYNEQFF. In DNA form, the CDR3 reads TGTGCCTGGAGTACCGGGACACCAATCTACAATGAGCAGTTCTTC.

The chain is built from TRBV15 and TRBJ2-2; D is uncertain. The CDR3 loop spans 16 amino acids. Germline V gene lookup returns CDR1 LNHNV and CDR2 YYDKDF (reference sequence). Trimming cost V 8 bases and J 3 bases, with 19 bases left between them. The CDR3 region has the DNA TGTGCCACCGAGCCAAGGGTCCCAGGCGACACCGGGGAGCTGTTTTTT. Protein: CATEPRVPGDTGELFF.

This rearrangement joins TRBV27 to TRBJ2-3, with unresolved D. The CDR3 has 13 amino acids. Germline-derived CDR1 and CDR2 are MNHEY and SMNVEV (reference sequence). Trimming cost V 4 bases and J 5 bases, with 10 bases left between them. The CDR3 nucleotides read TGTGCCAGCAGTTGGCATAATAGAGATACGCAGTATTTT. Amino acid sequence: CASSWHNRDTQYF.

In its sample, this clonotype was seen a few times. The V and J genes are TRBV11-2 and TRBJ2-7, with a weak D call TRBD2 (6 bases). Germline V gives CDR1 SGHAT, CDR2 FQNNGV. The V gene lost 5 bases and the J gene lost 4 bases, with 15 bases spanning the gap. The CDR3 is 14 residues long. This CDR3 is CASSPWGLRYEQYF. CDR3 DNA sequence: TGTGCCAGCAGCCCCTGGGGACTTCGATACGAGCAGTACTTC. The variable domain in full, completed from reference TRBV11-2 and TRBJ2-7, reads EAGVAQSPRYKIIEKRQSVAFWCNPISGHATLYWYQQILGQGPKLLIQFQNNGVVDDSQLPKDRFSAERLKGVDSTLKIQPAKLEDSAVYLCASSPWGLRYEQYFGPGTRLTVT.

This clonotype showed up many times. The rearrangement uses TRBV24-1 and TRBJ2-5, with TRBD2 identical over 7 bases. The CDR3 is 14 residues long. The V gene end was trimmed by 4 bases and the J gene end by 5 bases; junction bases not matched to a gene: 6. Germline loops: CDR1 KGHDR, CDR2 SFDVKD. CDR3 coding DNA: TGTGCCACCAGTGACCCGAGGGGAGGGGAGACCCAGTACTTC. Amino acid sequence: CATSDPRGGETQYF.

CDR3 sequence: CASSLSMTSGSRSSYEQYF. CDR3 sequence (DNA): TGTGCCAGCAGTTTATCGATGACTAGCGGGAGTAGAAGCTCCTACGAGCAGTACTTC. The chain links TRBV27 to TRBJ2-7; 12 positions match TRBD2. Germline CDR1 reads MNHEY; CDR2 reads SMNVEV (reference sequence). The length of the CDR3 is 19 residues. Unmatched junction bases numbered 9, after V lost 0 bases and J lost 0 bases.

The sample holds a few counts of this clonotype. V usage is TRBV3-1 and J usage is TRBJ1-1; a weak D match, TRBD1 (6 bases). Germline assignment: CDR1 LGHDT and CDR2 YNNKEL (reference sequence). V lost 3 bases and J lost 4, with 18 bases in between. The CDR3 totals 16 residues. The CDR3 protein is CASSHRGTYGSTEAFF. CDR3 in DNA: TGTGCCAGCAGCCACCGAGGGACATATGGGAGCACTGAAGCTTTCTTT.

This clonotype occurred a few times. The chain links TRBV4-3 to TRBJ2-7; D remains ambiguous. Looked up from germline, CDR1 is LGHNA and CDR2 is YSLEER. This CDR3 region has 14 residues. V shed 1 base and J shed 1 base, with 8 bases lying between them. The CDR3 nucleotides read TGCGCCAGCAGCCAAGTAACAGATTCCTACGAGCAGTACTTC. It translates to CASSQVTDSYEQYF.

A few counts support this clonotype. The V and J genes are TRBV5-1 and TRBJ2-5; D unclear. Germline CDR1 and CDR2: SGHRS and YFSETQ. The V end lost 3 bases, the J end lost 5 bases, and 11 bases lay between the germline ends. This CDR3 contains 13 residues. CDR3 protein: CASSSEPSETQYF. The CDR3 DNA sequence: TGCGCCAGCAGCTCCGAACCAAGTGAGACCCAGTACTTC.

About this clonotype: This may stem from a read error, because a much larger clone lies one nucleotide away. V is TRBV9 and J is TRBJ2-1; tentatively, D is TRBD1 (6 bases). Deletions cut 4 bases from V and 9 bases from J, with 11 bases between. Germline lookup yields CDR1 SGDLS and CDR2 YYNGEE. The CDR3 spans 12 residues. The CDR3 loop reads CASSSQGTEQFF. As DNA, the CDR3 is TGTGCCAGCAGCTCCCAGGGGACTGAGCAGTTCTTC. The variable domain in full, with the rest retrieved from reference TRBV9 and TRBJ2-1, is DSGVTQTPKHLITATGQRVTLRCSPRSGDLSVYWYQQSLDQGLQFLIQYYNGEERAKGNILERFSAQQFPDLHSELNLSSLELGDSALYFCASSSQGTEQFFGPGTRLTVL.

The rearrangement joins TRBV4-3 to TRBJ1-5, with D possibly matching TRBD1 (5 bases). Per the germline V gene, CDR1 is LGHNA and CDR2 is YSLEER. The CDR3 has 15 amino acids. The ends were cut back, 5 bases at V and 0 bases at J, with 11 bases in the middle. The CDR3 is CASSVQVNSNQPQHF. CDR3 in DNA: TGCGCCAGCAGCGTACAGGTTAATAGCAATCAGCCCCAGCATTTT.

This clonotype came up many times. The chain carries TRBV27 and TRBJ2-3; 12 bases are a match to TRBD2. The J segment lost 4 bases and the V segment lost 6 bases, leaving 2 bases of the junction unmatched. This CDR3 contains 14 residues. Germline CDR1 and CDR2: MNHEY and SMNVEV (reference sequence). CDR3 sequence reads: CASRLAGGSDTQYF. The DNA of the CDR3 is TGTGCCAGCAGACTAGCGGGAGGATCAGATACGCAGTATTTT.

The rearrangement uses TRBV3-1 and TRBJ2-1; 14 nucleotides align to TRBD2. The CDR3 is 16 residues long. Losses at the gene ends were 5 bases for V and 5 bases for J; bases not matched to a gene: 5. Germline V gene data show CDR1 as LGHDT and CDR2 as YNNKEL (reference sequence). CDR3 loop: CASSDRLAGGNNEQFF. The CDR3 DNA is TGTGCCAGCAGCGACCGACTAGCGGGAGGGAACAATGAGCAGTTCTTC.

The rearrangement uses TRBV29-1 and TRBJ2-7; the D gene could be TRBD1 or TRBD2 (5 bases each). Germline V gene sequence: CDR1 SQVTM, CDR2 ANQGSEA. V was trimmed by 8 bases and J by 1 base, leaving 12 bases between them. The CDR3 is made up of 12 amino acids. CDR3 nucleotides: TGCAGCTACCGGGGCCTATCCTACGAGCAGTACTTC. Its translation is CSYRGLSYEQYF.

This chain uses TRBV5-1 with TRBJ2-7; 7 nucleotides align to TRBD1. Looked up from germline, CDR1 is SGHRS and CDR2 is YFSETQ. Trimming took 4 bases from V and 7 from J; bases not matched to a gene: 17. The CDR3 has 16 residues. This CDR3 is CASSTGQDLFLREQYF. The CDR3, as DNA: TGCGCCAGCAGCACAGGACAGGATCTATTTTTACGGGAGCAGTACTTC. Full variable domain (remainder filled in from reference TRBV5-1 and TRBJ2-7): KAGVTQTPRYLIKTRGQQVTLSCSPISGHRSVSWYQQTPGQGLQFLFEYFSETQRNKGNFPGRFSGRQFSNSRSEMNVSTLELGDSALYLCASSTGQDLFLREQYFGPGTRLTVT.

This clonotype has a handful of counts. The chain links TRBV9 to TRBJ2-3, with D maybe TRBD2 (5 bases). This CDR3 contains 15 residues. Trimming took off 3 bases at V and 2 bases at J, with 13 bases between the two ends. The V gene's germline CDR1 is SGDLS and CDR2 YYNGEE. CDR3 in amino acids: CASSAQRWDTDTQYF. The CDR3 nucleotides are TGTGCCAGCAGCGCCCAGCGGTGGGACACAGATACGCAGTATTTT.

This clonotype was detected only a few times. The chain combines TRBV9 with TRBJ2-7; D gene uncertain. Germline CDR1 SGDLS, CDR2 YYNGEE. V shed 1 base and J shed 4 bases, with 9 bases lying between them. This CDR3 contains 13 residues. The CDR3 nucleotides are TGTGCCAGCAGCGTATATCCAGAATACGAGCAGTACTTC. Encoded protein: CASSVYPEYEQYF.

This clonotype was counted a few times. V usage is TRBV5-6 and J usage is TRBJ1-6; D may be TRBD1 (5 bases). The CDR3 runs 15 residues. CDR1 SGHDT and CDR2 YYEEEE come from the germline V gene. V lost 0 bases and J 10 bases, leaving 14 bases between the germline ends. CDR3 residues: CASSLGGARGSPLHF. The DNA of the CDR3 is TGTGCCAGCAGCTTGGGGGGCGCGAGGGGATCACCCCTCCACTTT.

This CDR3 is CSANLRGAGNTEAFF. CDR3 nucleotide sequence: TGCAGTGCAAACCTGCGGGGGGCCGGAAACACTGAAGCTTTCTTT. V and J are TRBV20-1 and TRBJ1-1, with D tentatively TRBD1 (6 bases). Trimming took 6 bases from V and 2 from J, leaving 19 bases between them. CDR1 DFQATT and CDR2 SNEGSKA come from the germline V gene (reference sequence). The CDR3 is 15 residues long.

The genes are TRBV9 and TRBJ2-2; TRBD2 matches at 8 bases. The CDR3 consists of 18 residues. Germline CDR1 and CDR2: SGDLS and YYNGEE. V trimming: 3 bases; J trimming: 4 bases; junction bases outside the gene matches: 14. The CDR3 reads CASSEAPGAGGLTGELFF. Written as DNA, the CDR3 is TGTGCCAGCAGCGAGGCCCCAGGTGCGGGGGGCCTCACCGGGGAGCTGTTTTTT.

The chain carries TRBV29-1 and TRBJ2-1; no clear D gene. This CDR3 is built from 10 residues. The germline V gene encodes CDR1 SQVTM and CDR2 ANQGSEA. CDR3 sequence: CSASWSEQFF. The CDR3 bases are TGCAGTGCCTCGTGGTCTGAGCAGTTCTTC.

This clonotype was seen a handful of times. V is TRBV2 and J is TRBJ2-1; 12 bases are shared with TRBD2. Germline V gives CDR1 SNHLY, CDR2 FYNNEI. This CDR3 is built from 17 residues. V lost 5 bases and J lost 2; bases outside the gene matches: 7. The CDR3 DNA follows: TGTGCCAGCAGTCAACTAGCGGGGGGCCGAACCTACAATGAGCAGTTCTTC. It translates to CASSQLAGGRTYNEQFF.

This clonotype came up a few times. The rearrangement joins TRBV5-1 to TRBJ1-2, with D possibly TRBD1 on 5 matching bases. The CDR3 is 19 residues long. In germline, CDR1 is SGHRS, CDR2 YFSETQ. The ends were cut back, 1 base at V and 4 bases at J, with 26 bases in the middle. Written as DNA, the CDR3 is TGCGCCAGCAGCTTGACCCCGGGACGGCGATTAGCCGGGGGCTATGGCTACACCTTC. Translated: CASSLTPGRRLAGGYGYTF.